This is a list of T cell receptor beta chains from one sample in a study of PD-1 blockade in classical Hodgkin lymphoma. TCRdb keeps only in-frame clones here, not all; method: immunoSEQ multiplex PCR. The data contain some 23,000 clones, about 70% of them singletons. Specimen: peripheral blood mononuclear cells (PBMCs), collected at baseline. The receptors stem from a human donor with classical Hodgkin lymphoma. Both conserved end residues are part of each CDR3.

V gene	J gene	CDR3 length	CDR3 protein
TRBV19	TRBJ2-1	13	CASSNYEFFEQFF
TRBV7-8	TRBJ2-1	14	CASSLRDSYNEQFF
TRBV30	TRBJ1-2	15	CAWVPLLGTAYGYTF
TRBV7-8	TRBJ1-1	14	CASSLPGQDTEAFF
TRBV5-6	TRBJ1-1	16	CASSLVGQTERTEAFF
TRBV28	TRBJ2-7	15	CASSSPGRDFYEQYF
TRBV28	TRBJ1-2	13	CASSFARDYGYTF
TRBV27	TRBJ1-1	14	CASSFIGLGTEAFF
TRBV4-3	TRBJ2-1	14	CASSQGDRPYEQFF
TRBV11-2	TRBJ2-5	14	CASSPQTRRETQYF
TRBV5-1	TRBJ2-2	16	CASSPRVADNTGELFF
TRBV7-9	TRBJ1-4	17	CASSQLREQLGNEKLFF
TRBV10-3	TRBJ1-2	14	CAISDSVNNYGYTF
TRBV27	TRBJ2-5	12	CASRGPWETQYF
TRBV9	TRBJ1-2	15	CASSDSDPPDAGYTF
TRBV21-1	TRBJ2-2	15	CASSKTLSGTGELFF
TRBV21-1	TRBJ2-7	19	CASTQSPGQGRFGAYEQYF
TRBV19	-	16	CASSQRPGQPFYEQYF
TRBV6-4	TRBJ1-1	14	CARPSHMGNTEAFF
TRBV2	TRBJ2-1	13	CASSVAPRHEQFF
TRBV10-3	TRBJ2-7	14	CAISELGTGGEQYF
TRBV11-2	TRBJ2-7	15	CASSLEGQSVYEQYF
TRBV30	TRBJ1-2	13	CAWNLVTGNGYTF
TRBV19	TRBJ2-1	17	CASSGGTSRSSYNEQFF